The 31 T cell receptor beta chains below all came from one sample that was sequenced in a study of radiation and T cells in renal cell carcinoma. Measured with immunoSEQ multiplex PCR; TCRdb has only the in-frame clones, and not every one. The sample lists more than 95,000 clones; about four fifths were seen once. The time point denotes: blood 2 weeks post-SBRT. Treatment of the sample: 15 Gy SBRT to primary tumor, nephrectomy 4 weeks later. This specimen consisted of blood, obtained from a patient whose treatment included radiotherapy and nephrectomy. The receptor source for this set is a man aged 50 to 59 with renal cell carcinoma.

As for this clone: Other nucleotide sequences from this sample produce the same CDR3. This chain connects TRBV6-4 to TRBJ2-2; D is unclear. Germline V CDR1 and CDR2: MRHNA, SNTAGT. The CDR3 sequence is 13 residues long. Trimming took off 2 bases at V and 2 bases at J, with 3 bases between the two ends. Here the CDR3 reads CASSDTNTGELFF. The CDR3 bases are TGTGCCAGCAGTGACACTAACACCGGGGAGCTGTTTTTT.

This rearrangement joins TRBV28 to TRBJ2-2, with D uncertain. The CDR3 contains 12 residues. Trimming removed 5 bases from V and 3 bases from J, with 4 bases in between. Germline-derived CDR1 and CDR2 are MDHEN and SYDVKM. The CDR3 is CASSQYTGELFF. In DNA, the CDR3 is TGTGCCAGCAGTCAATACACCGGGGAGCTGTTTTTT.

This rearrangement joins TRBV30 to TRBJ2-4; unclear D gene. V was shortened by 1 base and J by 0 bases, with 16 bases between the two germline ends. Germline CDR1 is GTSNPN and CDR2 is SVGIG (reference sequence). This CDR3 is built from 17 residues. In nucleotides, the CDR3 is TGTGCCTGGAGTGCATACGCCGGGCCTCTAGCCAAAAACATTCAGTACTTC. It translates to CAWSAYAGPLAKNIQYF.

V is TRBV4-1 and J is TRBJ2-1; TRBD2 agrees at 12 bases. J was trimmed by 2 bases and V by 1 base; bases with no gene match: 3. CDR1 and CDR2 (germline): MGHRA, YSYEKL. There are 17 residues in the CDR3. The CDR3 region has the DNA TGCGCCAGCAGCCAAGCGCCTAGCGGGAGGGCCTACAATGAGCAGTTCTTC. Its protein is CASSQAPSGRAYNEQFF.

The chain links TRBV6-5 to TRBJ2-5; D possibly matches TRBD1 or TRBD2 (5 bases each). The germline V gene has CDR1 MNHEY and CDR2 SVGAGI. V shed 6 bases and J shed 7 bases, with 15 bases lying between them. The CDR3 spans 13 residues. CDR3 in DNA: TGTGCCAGCAGAGACGGGGCGGCCCCGACCCAGTACTTC. It is translated as CASRDGAAPTQYF.

This chain connects TRBV11-3 to TRBJ2-2, with D hard to call. CDR3 length equals 15 residues. CDR1 is SGHNT, CDR2 YENEEA, per germline. V gave up 5 bases and J gave up 0 bases, with 10 bases separating them. The chain's CDR3 is CASSNSGPNTGELFF. The DNA for the CDR3 is TGTGCCAGCAGCAATTCAGGTCCGAACACCGGGGAGCTGTTTTTT.

In its sample, this clone ranks as medium-sized. The chain uses TRBV11-2 and TRBJ1-1; D is ambiguous. The V end lost 3 bases, the J end lost 1 base, and 9 bases lay between the germline ends. CDR1 and CDR2 from the germline V gene are SGHAT and FQNNGV. The CDR3 extends over 14 amino acids. As DNA, the CDR3 is TGTGCCAGCAGCTTCGCGTCTACGAACACTGAAGCTTTCTTT. This gives the protein CASSFASTNTEAFF. The full variable domain, in which reference TRBV11-2 and TRBJ1-1 provide the parts outside the CDR3, is EAGVAQSPRYKIIEKRQSVAFWCNPISGHATLYWYQQILGQGPKLLIQFQNNGVVDDSQLPKDRFSAERLKGVDSTLKIQPAKLEDSAVYLCASSFASTNTEAFFGQGTRLTVV.

V gene TRBV9 combines with J gene TRBJ1-4, with no clear D. This CDR3 region has 14 residues. V shed 4 bases and J shed 4 bases, with 11 bases lying between them. Germline CDR1 reads SGDLS; CDR2 reads YYNGEE. Here the CDR3 reads CASSSTVVNEKLFF. The CDR3 DNA reads TGTGCCAGCAGCTCGACGGTGGTTAATGAAAAACTGTTTTTT.

The chain has TRBV11-3 and TRBJ2-1; 13 nucleotides align to TRBD2. After removal of 4 bases from V and 5 bases from J, the junction contained 5 bases not matched to a gene. The V gene's germline CDR1 is SGHNT and CDR2 YENEEA. The CDR3 sequence is 16 residues long. The CDR3 DNA sequence: TGTGCCAGCAGCTCGACTAGCGGGAGGAGCAACAATGAGCAGTTCTTC. It specifies CASSSTSGRSNNEQFF.

The chain is built from TRBV6-5 and TRBJ2-7, with D perhaps matching TRBD1 (6 bases). The length of the CDR3 is 12 residues. Trimming took off 7 bases at V and 3 bases at J, with 10 bases between the two ends. Per germline, CDR1 MNHEY and CDR2 SVGAGI. The CDR3 DNA follows: TGTGCCAGCACGGGGACAAACTACGAGCAGTACTTC. It translates to CASTGTNYEQYF.

Only a few counts were recorded for this clone. CDR3 sequence: CASSYRGVAGGKQFF. The DNA for the CDR3 is TGTGCCAGTAGTTATAGGGGGGTAGCGGGAGGGAAGCAGTTCTTC. This chain joins TRBV19 and TRBJ2-1; 11 bases are shared with TRBD2. Per the germline V gene, CDR1 is LNHDA and CDR2 is SQIVND (reference sequence). CDR3 length equals 15 residues. J was trimmed by 11 bases and V by 5 bases; bases with no gene match: 11.

The chain recombines TRBV2 with TRBJ2-3; TRBD1 matches at 8 bases. The germline gives CDR1 SNHLY, CDR2 FYNNEI. The CDR3 is 14 residues long. V lost 7 bases, J lost 4 bases, and 7 bases stayed unmatched. In nucleotides, the CDR3 is TGTGCCAGCACCGGACAGGGCAGCGCAGATACGCAGTATTTT. The encoded protein is CASTGQGSADTQYF. The full variable domain, in which reference TRBV2 and TRBJ2-3 provide the parts outside the CDR3, is EPEVTQTPSHQVTQMGQEVILRCVPISNHLYFYWYRQILGQKVEFLVSFYNNEISEKSEIFDDQFSVERPDGSNFTLKIRSTKLEDSAMYFCASTGQGSADTQYFGPGTRLTVL.

This clone was counted a few times. The same CDR3 can be traced to other DNA sequences in this sample. The CDR3 nucleotides read TGTGCCAGCAGCTCAGGGAGCAATCAGCCCCAGCATTTT. It is translated as CASSSGSNQPQHF. This rearrangement joins TRBV28 to TRBJ1-5; D is possibly TRBD1 (5 bases). From germline, CDR1 is MDHEN and CDR2 SYDVKM. The V and J ends lost 6 bases and 1 base respectively, with 7 bases between them. This CDR3 is built from 13 residues.

The chain carries TRBV7-8 and TRBJ2-7; 7 nucleotides agree with TRBD1. The V and J ends lost 2 bases and 3 bases, in that order; junction bases with no gene match: 7. Germline lookup yields CDR1 SGHVS and CDR2 FQNEAQ. The CDR3 has 15 residues. CDR3 DNA sequence: TGTGCCAGCAGCTTATCGACAGGGATTGGCTACGAGCAGTACTTC. This sequence encodes CASSLSTGIGYEQYF.

The chain links TRBV6-5 to TRBJ2-1, with 8 bases aligning to TRBD2. Germline trimming cut 6 bases from V and 1 base from J; bases unmatched to any gene: 2. CDR1 and CDR2 (germline): MNHEY, SVGAGI. The CDR3 length is 14 residues. The CDR3 reads CASSTGGSYNEQFF. CDR3 nucleotides: TGTGCCAGCAGCACGGGGGGGTCCTACAATGAGCAGTTCTTC.

The CDR3 DNA follows: TGCAGCGTTGCGCCTCAAAACGCGAACACTGAAGCTTTCTTT. This encodes CSVAPQNANTEAFF. This chain uses TRBV29-1 with TRBJ1-1; D is undetermined. The germline gives CDR1 SQVTM, CDR2 ANQGSEA. The CDR3 is made up of 14 amino acids. Trimming cost V 4 bases and J 1 base, with 13 bases left between them.

V usage is TRBV18 and J usage is TRBJ1-1; 10 bases align to TRBD1. CDR3 size: 15 residues. Germline assignment: CDR1 KGHSH and CDR2 LQKENI. Unmatched junction bases numbered 11, after V lost 2 bases and J lost 11 bases. The CDR3 loop reads CASSPAGQGDGMAFF. The CDR3, as DNA: TGTGCCAGCTCACCAGCTGGACAGGGGGATGGTATGGCTTTCTTT.

This clone appeared once. The CDR3 sequence: CASSPSGGYNEQFF. Written as DNA, the CDR3 is TGTGCCAGCAGTCCTAGCGGGGGGTACAATGAGCAGTTCTTC. The J gene is TRBJ2-1, the V gene TRBV6-5; 11 bases align to TRBD2. CDR3 length equals 14 residues. Losses at the gene ends were 5 bases for V and 4 bases for J; bases not matched to a gene: 1. Germline loops: CDR1 MNHEY, CDR2 SVGAGI.

The chain has TRBV6-1 and TRBJ2-6; no firm D call. V lost 7 bases and J 2 bases, leaving 9 bases between the germline ends. Germline V gene lookup returns CDR1 MNHNS and CDR2 SASEGT. CDR3 size: 14 residues. This CDR3 reads CASIRAAGANVLTF. The CDR3 nucleotides are TGTGCCAGCATACGGGCAGCTGGGGCCAACGTCCTGACTTTC.

The chain joins TRBV6-9 to TRBJ2-6; maybe TRBD1 (6 bases). The V gene's germline CDR1 is MNHGY and CDR2 SVAAGI. The ends were cut back, 6 bases at V and 0 bases at J, with 24 bases in the middle. This CDR3 comprises 20 residues. CDR3 region: CASSSRAPQGSVSGANVLTF. CDR3 bases: TGTGCCAGCAGCTCCCGAGCCCCCCAGGGGTCGGTCTCTGGGGCCAACGTCCTGACTTTC.

In regard to this clone: An end of the junction does not agree with germline; a read error may underlie this. The CDR3 coding sequence is TGTGCCTGGTCTGCGGGAACTGGAGCTTTCTTT. It translates to CAWSAGTGAFF. The rearrangement joins TRBV30 to TRBJ1-1; no reliable D call. CDR1 GTSNPN and CDR2 SVGIG come from the germline V gene (reference sequence). This CDR3 comprises 11 residues.

This rearrangement joins TRBV19 to TRBJ1-6, with a tentative D call TRBD1 (5 bases). CDR3 length: 15 residues. CDR1 is LNHDA and CDR2 is SQIVND in the germline V gene (reference sequence). V was pared by 6 bases and J by 7 bases, with 16 bases between. The CDR3 nucleotides read TGTGCCAGTAGAACCCCCGGGACGGCCAATTCACCCCTCCACTTT. Protein product: CASRTPGTANSPLHF. Full variable domain (outside the CDR3, taken from reference TRBV19 and TRBJ1-6): DGGITQSPKYLFRKEGQNVTLSCEQNLNHDAMYWYRQDPGQGLRLIYYSQIVNDFQKGDIAEGYSVSREKKESFPLTVTSAQKNPTAFYLCASRTPGTANSPLHFGNGTRLTVT.

V is TRBV4-2 and J is TRBJ2-2, with D tentatively TRBD2 (5 bases). The germline V and J ends were trimmed by 2 bases and 9 bases, with 16 bases remaining between them. CDR3 length: 15 residues. Germline V CDR1 and CDR2: LGHNA, YNFKEQ. The CDR3 bases are TGTGCCAGCAGCCAATTTCCGGGCGAGGGTAGGGAGCTGTTTTTT. Translation: CASSQFPGEGRELFF.

This chain connects TRBV2 to TRBJ2-5, with D uncertain. Germline CDR1 and CDR2: SNHLY and FYNNEI. This CDR3 region has 11 residues. V dropped 8 bases and J dropped 4 bases, with 8 bases sitting between them. CDR3 loop: CASGRGETQYF. In DNA form, the CDR3 reads TGTGCCAGCGGACGTGGAGAGACCCAGTACTTC.

This clone was recorded once. This chain uses TRBV27 with TRBJ1-2; 10 bases are shared with TRBD1. J gave up 8 bases and V 4 bases, and 10 bases lay outside the gene matches. The CDR3 has 15 residues. Germline V gene lookup returns CDR1 MNHEY and CDR2 SMNVEV (reference sequence). The CDR3 region has the DNA TGTGCCAGCAGTTCGATACTGACAGGGGGCTACGGCTACACCTTC. Its translation: CASSSILTGGYGYTF.

The chain's CDR3 is CASSLYSGATDTQYF. The CDR3 nucleotides are TGTGCCAGCAGCTTGTATAGCGGAGCCACAGATACGCAGTATTTT. The V call is TRBV5-4, the J call TRBJ2-3, with a possible D match to TRBD2 (6 bases). CDR3 length: 15 residues. Trimming shortened V by 1 base and J by 2 bases, and 11 bases separated the two germline ends. The germline gives CDR1 SGHNT, CDR2 YYREEE (reference sequence).

The chain joins TRBV2 to TRBJ1-4; D is uncertain. The germline gives CDR1 SNHLY, CDR2 FYNNEI. V lost 8 bases to trimming and J lost 7 bases, with 8 bases between them. The CDR3 runs 11 residues. The CDR3 region is CASAEGEKLFF. The CDR3 bases are TGTGCCAGCGCGGAGGGTGAAAAACTGTTTTTT.

This chain joins TRBV10-2 and TRBJ2-1; 10 bases agree with TRBD2. Germline V gene lookup returns CDR1 WSHSY and CDR2 SAAADI. With V trimmed by 3 bases and J by 4 bases, 0 bases remained unmatched. The CDR3 is 14 residues long. CDR3 sequence reads: CASSDSGGYNEQFF. The CDR3 DNA follows: TGCGCCAGCAGTGATAGCGGGGGGTACAATGAGCAGTTCTTC.

The gene calls are TRBV28 and TRBJ1-4; D is unclear. Trimming took off 4 bases at V and 0 bases at J, with 9 bases between the two ends. Germline assignment: CDR1 MDHEN and CDR2 SYDVKM. This CDR3 has 15 amino acids. The DNA for the CDR3 is TGTGCCAGCAGTTCCCGAGTGACAACTAATGAAAAACTGTTTTTT. Translation: CASSSRVTTNEKLFF.

The chain uses TRBV4-3 and TRBJ1-2; TRBD1 is a possible D gene (6 bases). The V and J ends lost 6 bases and 4 bases respectively, with 21 bases between them. This CDR3 has 16 amino acids. Germline V lookup: CDR1 LGHNA, CDR2 YSLEER. For the CDR3, the DNA is TGCGCCAGCAGTCGACAATGGGGGGCGCTGAGCTATGGCTACACCTTC. Protein product: CASSRQWGALSYGYTF.

The chain employs TRBV6-4 and TRBJ1-4, with 10 positions matching TRBD1. With 6 bases clipped from V and 7 bases from J, the junction kept 5 bases outside the gene matches. The CDR3 loop spans 14 amino acids. From germline, CDR1 is MRHNA and CDR2 SNTAGT. This CDR3 reads CASRRDRGSEKLFF. In DNA form, the CDR3 reads TGTGCCAGCAGGCGGGACAGGGGAAGTGAAAAACTGTTTTTT.